This TCR beta chain was obtained from a study of shared clonotypes between healthy human individuals. The method was immunoSEQ multiplex PCR; TCRdb's version includes in-frame clones alone and lacks a portion of them. The sample gives 2 million to 3 million clones, approximately 92% of which show up once; roughly 0.13% is in the top ten. The CD4+ fraction was divided into a CD45RA+ naive subset and a CD45RA-negative memory subset. This clone was picked up a small number of times. The germline gives CDR1 SGHDT, CDR2 YYEEEE. The length of the CDR3 is 14 residues. The germline V and J ends were trimmed by 0 bases and 1 base, with 7 bases remaining between them.

The sample comprised naive CD4+ T cells sorted from blood. The subset here: CD45RA+ positively selected. The rearrangement uses TRBV5-6 and TRBJ1-1; no clear D gene. The source of this sequence is a man aged 18 to 35 in good health. CDR3 residues: CASSLDHRNTEAFF. DNA of the CDR3: TGTGCCAGCAGCTTGGACCACAGGAACACTGAAGCTTTCTTT. Full variable domain (rest looked up from reference TRBV5-6 and TRBJ1-1): DAGVTQSPTHLIKTRGQQVTLRCSPKSGHDTVSWYQQALGQGPQFIFQYYEEEERQRGNFPDRFSGHQFPNYSSELNVNALLLGDSALYLCASSLDHRNTEAFFGQGTRLTVV.